These 8 T cell receptor beta chains originate from one sample sequenced in a study of tumor and adjacent non-tumor tissue in lung cancer. The template was RNA from unsorted bulk tissue. The library came from three nested PCR rounds adapted from ARM-PCR protocols. One entry per CDR3 protein, called by TCRdb with MiXCR from the multiplex PCR reads. In the table there are fewer than 85,000 distinct CDR3 sequences, around 73% of which are singletons. The specimen sequenced was lung tumor tissue. The origin of the receptors is a man in his sixties with non-small cell lung cancer.

A note on this clonotype: One end of the junction does not line up with germline, which may come from a read error. V gene TRBV6-6 combines with J gene TRBJ1-1; D not certain. The CDR3 sequence is 14 residues long. Germline-derived CDR1 and CDR2 are MNHNY and SVGAGI (reference sequence). The CDR3 spells CASSKPALNTEASF. In DNA, the CDR3 is TGTGCCAGCAGTAAGCCGGCCCTGAACACTGAGGCTTCCTTT.

The chain is built from TRBV20-1 and TRBJ2-5; 8 bases map to TRBD1. The CDR3 has 17 amino acids. Trimming at V came to 7 bases and at J to 4 bases, leaving 20 bases not matched to a gene. Per the germline V gene, CDR1 is DFQATT and CDR2 is SNEGSKA (reference sequence). The CDR3 sequence: CSVRYFGQGADGETQYF. CDR3 nucleotides: TGCAGTGTTAGGTACTTTGGACAGGGTGCAGACGGAGAGACCCAGTACTTC.

To note about this clonotype: At one end the junction does not follow the germline gene, possibly because of a read error. V gene TRBV29-1 combines with J gene TRBJ1-2; 10 nucleotides agree with TRBD1. CDR1 and CDR2 (germline): SQVTM, ANQGSEA. The CDR3 loop spans 15 amino acids. As DNA, the CDR3 is TGCAGCGCCCTAATCCGACAGGGGGCTTTAGTAGGCTGCACCTTC. It encodes CSALIRQGALVGCTF. Together with reference TRBV29-1 and TRBJ1-2, the CDR3 gives the full variable domain: SAVISQKPSRDICQRGTSLTIQCQVDSQVTMMFWYRQQPGQSLTLIATANQGSEATYESGFVIDKFPISRPNLTFSTLTVSNMSPEDSSIYLCSALIRQGALVGCTFGSGTRLTVV.

Concerning this clonotype: A much more abundant neighbour one base away suggests this may be a read error. The rearrangement links TRBV5-8 to TRBJ2-1; the D gene is possibly TRBD2 (6 bases). The CDR3 sequence is 18 residues long. Germline CDR1 reads SGHTS; CDR2 reads YDEGEE. The CDR3 sequence: CVSSLDRKLGRSYNEQFF. Written as DNA, the CDR3 is TGTGTCAGCAGCTTGGACCGAAAATTAGGGAGGTCCTACAATGAGCAGTTCTTC.

The chain recombines TRBV29-1 with TRBJ2-1, with no clear D. CDR3 length: 14 residues. Germline CDR1 and CDR2: SQVTM and ANQGSEA. V lost 5 bases, J lost 4 bases, and 15 bases lay in between. The CDR3 DNA follows: TGCAGCGTTAAAGGCAGGCAGGAGTACAATGAGCAGTTCTTC. As protein: CSVKGRQEYNEQFF.

Remarks on this clonotype: Just one base apart from a much larger clone, this may be a read error. The chain is built from TRBV20-1 and TRBJ2-3; 11 bases match TRBD1. The CDR3 consists of 14 residues. Germline-derived CDR1 and CDR2 are DFQATT and SNEGSKA (reference sequence). CDR3 sequence: CNARRGTGGDTQYF. In DNA form, the CDR3 reads TGCAATGCTAGGAGGGGGACAGGGGGAGATACGCAGTATTTT.

This clonotype was observed many times. The chain uses TRBV20-1 and TRBJ1-2; no clear D. CDR1 and CDR2 from the germline V gene are DFQATT and SNEGSKA (reference sequence). The CDR3 runs to 10 residues. The V gene lost 0 bases and the J gene lost 8 bases, with 4 bases spanning the gap. CDR3 bases: TGCAGTGCTAGAGATATGGGCTACACCTTC. This sequence encodes CSARDMGYTF.

Concerning this clonotype: Relative to the germline gene, one junction end is altered; a read error may explain this. The rearrangement joins TRBV12-3 or TRBV12-4 to TRBJ2-5; D may be TRBD1 or TRBD2 (5 bases each). This CDR3 is built from 14 residues. The CDR3, as DNA: TGTGCCAGCTGTTTAGCGCAGGGATGGGAGACCCAGTATTTC. This sequence encodes CASCLAQGWETQYF.